Listed below are T cell receptor beta chains from one sample, sequenced in a study of CD8+CD57+ T cells in acquired aplastic anemia. TCRdb re-called the reads with MiXCR, one entry per CDR3 protein. Of tens of thousands of distinct CDR3 sequences listed, around 55% are singletons. Sequenced input: sorted CD4+, CD8+, or CD8+CD57+ T cells (not recorded which) from PBMCs. The receptors stem from a human donor in good health, serving as a control. The CDR3 runs from the conserved cysteine through the conserved F or W. The D gene is left open where the match is weak. The size of a clone is reported for some rows only, either as once, few or many, or as a class for expanded clones.

CDR3aa	CDR3nt	d_gene	abundance	v_gene	j_gene
CSLAVGPYEQYF	TGCAGCTTGGCCGTGGGCCCCTACGAGCAGTACTTC	-	-	TRBV29-1	TRBJ2-7
CASSVTGLGNTMYF	TGTGCCAGCAGCGTGACAGGGTTGGGAAACACCATGTACTTC	TRBD1	-	TRBV9	TRBJ2-7
CASSQTRTAITYGYTF	TGCGCCAGCAGCCAAACCCGGACAGCAATTACCTATGGCTACACCTTC	-	medium-sized	TRBV10-2	TRBJ1-2
CASSSYNSPLHF	TGTGCCAGCAGCTCCTATAATTCACCCCTCCACTTT	-	-	TRBV7-9	TRBJ1-6
CASSVRDSGNSPLHF	TGTGCCAGCAGTGTTCGGGACAGTGGTAATTCACCCCTCCACTTT	TRBD1	few	TRBV2	TRBJ1-6
CASSVAGDVDTQYF	TGTGCCAGCAGTGTAGCGGGAGACGTAGATACGCAGTATTTT	TRBD2	many	TRBV6-1	TRBJ2-3
CASSHGQGRANEQFF	TGTGCCAGCAGCCATGGACAGGGCAGGGCTAATGAGCAGTTCTTC	TRBD1	many	TRBV7-3	TRBJ2-1
CASSLNRGIDSPLHF	TGTGCCAGCAGCTTGAACAGGGGAATAGATTCACCCCTCCACTTT	TRBD1	-	TRBV5-5	TRBJ1-6
CATRDGGLYEQYF	TGTGCCACCAGAGACGGTGGGCTCTACGAGCAGTACTTC	-	-	TRBV15	TRBJ2-7
CASSLNTRCNEQFF	TGTGCCAGTAGTCTGAACACTCGGTGCAATGAGCAGTTCTTC	-	-	TRBV19	TRBJ2-1
CSVAPGGAGEKLFF	TGCAGCGTGGCCCCAGGGGGCGCAGGTGAAAAACTGTTTTTT	TRBD1	-	TRBV29-1	TRBJ1-4
CASSSDRSQETQYF	TGTGCCAGCAGCTCGGACAGGAGCCAAGAGACCCAGTACTTC	TRBD1	many	TRBV7-8	TRBJ2-5
CAISDVGQGVEQYF	TGTGCCATCAGCGACGTGGGACAGGGAGTCGAGCAGTACTTC	TRBD1	-	TRBV10-3	TRBJ2-7
CASIRCRRDSWGNQPQHF	TGTGCCAGCATCAGATGCCGCAGGGACTCGTGGGGCAATCAGCCCCAGCATTTT	-	-	TRBV11-1	TRBJ1-5
CASSSQLANVLTF	TGTGCCAGTAGTAGTCAGTTAGCCAACGTCCTGACTTTC	-	-	TRBV19	TRBJ2-6
CASSIGLSLNTEAFF	TGTGCCAGTAGTATTGGGCTCAGCCTCAACACTGAAGCTTTCTTT	-	-	TRBV19	TRBJ1-1
CASSPTRGGYTF	TGTGCCAGCAGCCCGACGAGGGGCGGCTACACCTTC	-	-	TRBV7-9	TRBJ1-2
CASNFLSGSYPPLHF	TGTGCCAGCAACTTTCTCAGCGGGAGCTATCCACCCCTCCACTTT	-	-	TRBV5-6	TRBJ1-6
CASSPDHGLAGTTDTQYF	TGTGCCAGCAGCCCCGACCATGGGCTAGCGGGGACCACAGATACGCAGTATTTT	TRBD2	-	TRBV4-2	TRBJ2-3
CASSLERGWNQPQHF	TGTGCCAGCAGTTTAGAGAGGGGCTGGAATCAGCCCCAGCATTTT	-	-	TRBV27	TRBJ1-5
CAQQHDYGYTF	TGTGCCCAACAGCATGACTATGGCTACACCTTC	-	-	TRBV12-3/TRBV12-4	TRBJ1-2
CASSVEGLAGETYEQYF	TGCGCCAGCAGCGTTGAGGGGCTAGCGGGAGAAACCTACGAGCAGTACTTC	TRBD2	-	TRBV5-1	TRBJ2-7
CASSLGLAGVPGELFF	TGTGCCAGCAGCTTAGGACTAGCGGGAGTTCCCGGGGAGCTGTTTTTT	TRBD2	many	TRBV7-9	TRBJ2-2
CSARPGLQGTSEQYF	TGCAGCGCTCGACCGGGACTCCAAGGAACATCCGAGCAGTACTTC	-	-	TRBV29-1	TRBJ2-7
CASSETDYGYTF	TGTGCCAGCAGTGAGACAGACTATGGCTACACCTTC	-	many	TRBV25-1	TRBJ1-2
CASSLPSRAGELFF	TGTGCCAGCAGCCTTCCGAGCAGGGCCGGGGAGCTGTTTTTT	-	-	TRBV7-2	TRBJ2-2
CASRTTNSYEQYF	TGTGCCAGCAGGACGACTAACTCCTACGAGCAGTACTTC	-	-	TRBV12-3/TRBV12-4	TRBJ2-7
CASSESGTGHEQYF	TGTGCCAGCAGTGAATCCGGGACAGGGCACGAGCAGTACTTC	TRBD1	-	TRBV25-1	TRBJ2-7
CASSSPRVPNQPQHF	TGTGCCAGCAGTTCTCCCAGGGTCCCCAATCAGCCCCAGCATTTT	-	many	TRBV28	TRBJ1-5
CASSLIPGWDTEAFF	TGCGCCAGCAGCTTGATCCCGGGCTGGGACACTGAAGCTTTCTTT	-	many	TRBV5-1	TRBJ1-1
CASSPGGVDQPQHF	TGTGCCAGCAGCCCCGGAGGGGTTGATCAGCCCCAGCATTTT	-	-	TRBV7-8	TRBJ1-5
CASSPLAGGNEQYF	TGCGCCAGCAGCCCATTAGCGGGAGGGAATGAGCAGTACTTC	TRBD2	-	TRBV5-1	TRBJ2-7